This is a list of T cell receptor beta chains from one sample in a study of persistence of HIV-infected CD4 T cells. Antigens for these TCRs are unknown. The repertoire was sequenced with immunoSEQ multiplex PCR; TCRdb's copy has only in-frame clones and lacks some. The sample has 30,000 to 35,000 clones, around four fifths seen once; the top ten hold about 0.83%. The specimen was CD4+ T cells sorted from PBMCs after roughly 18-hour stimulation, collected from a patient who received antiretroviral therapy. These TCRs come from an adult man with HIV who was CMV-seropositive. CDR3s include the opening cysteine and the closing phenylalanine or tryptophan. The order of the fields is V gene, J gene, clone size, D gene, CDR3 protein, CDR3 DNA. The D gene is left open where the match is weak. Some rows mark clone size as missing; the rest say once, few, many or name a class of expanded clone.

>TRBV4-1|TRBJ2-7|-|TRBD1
CASSQPTGIHEQYF
TGCGCCAGCAGCCAACCGACAGGGATCCACGAGCAGTACTTC
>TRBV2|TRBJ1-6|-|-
CASRGDGSDSPLHF
TGTGCCAGCAGGGGGGACGGGTCGGATTCACCCCTCCACTTT
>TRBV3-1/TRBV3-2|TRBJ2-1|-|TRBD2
CASSRTSGGYNEQFF
TGTGCCAGCAGCCGGACTAGCGGGGGCTACAATGAGCAGTTCTTC
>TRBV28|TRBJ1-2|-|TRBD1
CASLGQGYGYTF
TGTGCCAGCTTAGGACAGGGCTATGGCTACACCTTC
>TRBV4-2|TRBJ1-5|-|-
CASSQDAGNSNQPQHF
TGTGCCAGCAGCCAAGATGCAGGAAATAGCAATCAGCCCCAGCATTTT
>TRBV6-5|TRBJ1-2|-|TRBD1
CASSYSARTGVDGYTF
TGTGCCAGCAGTTACTCGGCACGGACAGGGGTAGATGGCTACACCTTC
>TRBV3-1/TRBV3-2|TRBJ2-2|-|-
CASSHRQLTTGELFF
TGTGCCAGCAGCCATAGACAGCTTACTACCGGGGAGCTGTTTTTT
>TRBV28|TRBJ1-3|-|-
CASSFGGPSGNTIYF
TGTGCCAGCAGTTTTGGGGGGCCCTCTGGAAACACCATATATTTT
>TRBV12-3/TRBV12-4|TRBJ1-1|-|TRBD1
CASSQGAEAFF
TGTGCCAGCAGCCAGGGGGCTGAAGCTTTCTTT
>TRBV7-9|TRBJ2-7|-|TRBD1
CASSMTGKGTYEQYF
TGTGCCAGCAGCATGACAGGGAAGGGTACCTACGAGCAGTACTTC
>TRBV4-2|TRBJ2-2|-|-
CASSQSSINTGELFF
TGTGCCAGCAGCCAATCCTCAATAAACACCGGGGAGCTGTTTTTT
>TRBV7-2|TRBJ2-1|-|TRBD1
CASSLDGQGANEQFF
TGTGCCAGCAGCTTGGATGGACAGGGGGCTAATGAGCAGTTCTTC
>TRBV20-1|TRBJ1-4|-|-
CSAREYEKLFF
TGCAGTGCTAGAGAGTATGAAAAACTGTTTTTT
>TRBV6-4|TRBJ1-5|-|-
CASSDRGWGANNQPQHF
TGTGCCAGCAGTGACCGGGGTTGGGGGGCCAACAATCAGCCCCAGCATTTT
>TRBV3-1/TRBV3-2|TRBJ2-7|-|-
CASSRSAGRVFSYEQYF
TGTGCCAGCAGCCGATCGGCCGGGCGGGTCTTCTCCTACGAGCAGTACTTC
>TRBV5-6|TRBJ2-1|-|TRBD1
CASSPPGTGYNEQFF
TGTGCCAGCAGCCCACCCGGGACAGGGTACAATGAGCAGTTCTTC
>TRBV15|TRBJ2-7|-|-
CATSREVKGDEQYF
TGTGCCACCAGCAGAGAAGTGAAAGGGGACGAGCAGTACTTC
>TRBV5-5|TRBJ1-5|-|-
CASSLGTTSNQPQHF
TGTGCCAGCAGCTTGGGGACAACTAGCAATCAGCCCCAGCATTTT
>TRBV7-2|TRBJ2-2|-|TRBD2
CASSPRGSGAHGELFF
TGTGCCAGCAGCCCCCGTGGTAGCGGGGCGCACGGGGAGCTGTTTTTT
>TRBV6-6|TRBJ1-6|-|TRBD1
CASSYKGANNSPLHF
TGTGCCAGCAGTTACAAGGGGGCTAATAATTCACCCCTCCACTTT
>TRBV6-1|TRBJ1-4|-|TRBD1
CASSVGQGTTNEKLFF
TGTGCCAGCAGTGTGGGACAGGGGACCACTAATGAAAAACTGTTTTTT
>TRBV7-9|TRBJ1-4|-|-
CASSLGGINEKLFF
TGTGCCAGCAGCTTAGGGGGGATTAATGAAAAACTGTTTTTT
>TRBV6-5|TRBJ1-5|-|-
CASSQGSNQPQHF
TGTGCCAGCAGTCAGGGAAGCAATCAGCCCCAGCATTTT
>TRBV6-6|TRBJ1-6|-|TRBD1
CASSRTDRDNSPLHF
TGTGCCAGCAGTAGAACGGACAGGGATAATTCACCCCTCCACTTT
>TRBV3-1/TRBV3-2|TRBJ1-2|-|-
CASRGRQRTDYGYTF
TGTGCCAGCAGAGGTAGGCAGCGCACTGACTATGGCTACACCTTC
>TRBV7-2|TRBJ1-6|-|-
CASSLVPTYSPLHF
TGTGCCAGCAGCTTAGTCCCTACCTATTCACCCCTCCACTTT
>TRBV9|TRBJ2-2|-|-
CASSVLQGNAGELFF
TGTGCCAGCAGCGTACTCCAGGGGAACGCCGGGGAGCTGTTTTTT
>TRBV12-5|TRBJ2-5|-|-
CASALGFQETQYF
TGTGCTAGTGCCTTGGGGTTCCAAGAGACCCAGTACTTC
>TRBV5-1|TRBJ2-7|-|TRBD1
CASSLTGGSSYEQYF
TGCGCCAGCAGCCTTACAGGGGGTAGCTCCTACGAGCAGTACTTC
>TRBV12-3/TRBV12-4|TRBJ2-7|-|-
CASSRHVTRQYF
TGTGCCAGCAGCAGACATGTTACTAGGCAGTACTTC
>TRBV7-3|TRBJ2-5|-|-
CASSLVGGETQYF
TGTGCCAGCAGCTTAGTGGGGGGAGAGACCCAGTACTTC
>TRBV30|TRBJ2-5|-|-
CAWRLRETQYF
TGTGCCTGGAGATTGAGGGAGACCCAGTACTTC
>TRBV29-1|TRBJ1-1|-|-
CSAPHMGAPGAFF
TGCAGCGCCCCGCACATGGGGGCGCCGGGAGCTTTCTTT
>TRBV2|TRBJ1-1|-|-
CASRKQVMLNTEAFF
TGTGCCAGCAGGAAACAGGTTATGTTGAACACTGAAGCTTTCTTT
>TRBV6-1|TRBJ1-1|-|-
CASSDSGAGNTEAFF
TGTGCCAGCAGTGACAGTGGGGCCGGGAACACTGAAGCTTTCTTT
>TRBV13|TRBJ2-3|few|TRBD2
CASSWTSGVDTQYF
TGTGCCAGCAGCTGGACTAGCGGGGTTGATACGCAGTATTTT
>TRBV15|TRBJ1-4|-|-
CATSSGQREKLFF
TGTGCCACCAGCAGCGGACAGAGGGAAAAACTGTTTTTT
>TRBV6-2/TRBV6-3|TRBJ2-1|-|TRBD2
CASSALAGQGQFF
TGTGCCAGCAGTGCGCTAGCGGGGCAAGGGCAGTTCTTC